This is a list of T cell receptor beta chains from one sample in a study of blood T cell repertoires in COVID-19. Libraries were prepared by immunoSEQ multiplex PCR; TCRdb keeps only in-frame clonotypes and omits some of them. The table shows about 200,000 clones, with roughly nine tenths occurring only once. Sequences were obtained from peripheral blood. The receptors originated from an older woman with acute or convalescent COVID-19. Each CDR3 is given with its conserved first and last residue. Each record gives: D gene, V gene, clone size, J gene, CDR3 DNA, CDR3 protein. A D gene is named only where the DNA matches it firmly. Some rows mark clone size as missing; the rest say once, few, many or name a class of expanded clone.

d_call: TRBD2; v_call: TRBV7-2; clone_size: NA; j_call: TRBJ2-7; cdr3_nt: TGTGCCAGCAGCTTAGTTTCTAGCGGACTCTACGAGCAGTACTTC; cdr3_aa: CASSLVSSGLYEQYF
d_call: TRBD1; v_call: TRBV7-8; clone_size: once; j_call: TRBJ1-1; cdr3_nt: TGTGCCAGCAGCTTCCGACAGGGAGCCACTGAAGCTTTCTTT; cdr3_aa: CASSFRQGATEAFF
d_call: TRBD1; v_call: TRBV28; clone_size: once; j_call: TRBJ1-5; cdr3_nt: TGTGCCAGCAGTCTCTTGGGAGGGACAGGGAAAGGTTATAGCAATCAGCCCCAGCATTTT; cdr3_aa: CASSLLGGTGKGYSNQPQHF
d_call: TRBD1; v_call: TRBV6-6; clone_size: NA; j_call: TRBJ2-1; cdr3_nt: TGTGCCAGCAGTACCATTGGACAGGGGGGGAATGAGCAGTTCTTC; cdr3_aa: CASSTIGQGGNEQFF
d_call: TRBD2; v_call: TRBV28; clone_size: few; j_call: TRBJ2-1; cdr3_nt: TGTGCCAGCAGTTGGAGCGGGGTGGCCTACAATGAGCAGTTCTTC; cdr3_aa: CASSWSGVAYNEQFF
d_call: NA; v_call: TRBV29-1; clone_size: NA; j_call: TRBJ2-5; cdr3_nt: TGCAGCGGTGCACAGGGTGCTGAGACCCAGTACTTC; cdr3_aa: CSGAQGAETQYF
d_call: TRBD1; v_call: TRBV7-2; clone_size: NA; j_call: TRBJ2-5; cdr3_nt: TGTGCCAGCAGCCCGCAGACAGGGCCTTGGGAGACCCAGTACTTC; cdr3_aa: CASSPQTGPWETQYF
d_call: NA; v_call: TRBV29-1; clone_size: NA; j_call: TRBJ2-1; cdr3_nt: TGCAGCGTAAGGCGGGGAACCTACAATGAGCAGTTCTTC; cdr3_aa: CSVRRGTYNEQFF
d_call: TRBD1; v_call: TRBV24-1; clone_size: NA; j_call: TRBJ2-2; cdr3_nt: TGTGCCACCAGTGATTCTGCACAGGGGACCACCGGGGAGCTGTTTTTT; cdr3_aa: CATSDSAQGTTGELFF
d_call: TRBD2; v_call: TRBV20-1; clone_size: NA; j_call: TRBJ2-5; cdr3_nt: TGCAGTGCTAGTCGGCAAGCGGGGGGGATGGGAGAGACCCAGTACTTC; cdr3_aa: CSASRQAGGMGETQYF
d_call: TRBD2; v_call: TRBV27; clone_size: NA; j_call: TRBJ2-2; cdr3_nt: TGTGCCAGCAGTTCCTCCGGGACTAGCCGTACCGGGGAGCTGTTTTTT; cdr3_aa: CASSSSGTSRTGELFF
d_call: NA; v_call: TRBV5-1; clone_size: once; j_call: TRBJ2-2; cdr3_nt: TGCGCCAGCAGCTTGGGGAACAGGGACGCCGGGGAGCTGTTTTTT; cdr3_aa: CASSLGNRDAGELFF
d_call: TRBD1; v_call: TRBV5-3; clone_size: once; j_call: TRBJ1-2; cdr3_nt: TGTGCCAGAAGCTTCATGAGGGGACAGGGGGCGCAAGACTATGGCTACACCTTC; cdr3_aa: CARSFMRGQGAQDYGYTF
d_call: NA; v_call: TRBV6-5; clone_size: NA; j_call: TRBJ1-5; cdr3_nt: TGTGCCAGCAGTTACACGGGCAGGGGCAATCAGCCCCAGCATTTT; cdr3_aa: CASSYTGRGNQPQHF
d_call: NA; v_call: TRBV5-5; clone_size: NA; j_call: TRBJ1-4; cdr3_nt: TGTGCCAGCAGGCCCCGGGACACCTTTACTGAAAAACTGTTTTTT; cdr3_aa: CASRPRDTFTEKLFF
d_call: TRBD2; v_call: TRBV5-1; clone_size: NA; j_call: TRBJ2-3; cdr3_nt: TGCGCCAGCAGCCCGGGACTAGCGGGAGGGTTCACAGATACGCAGTATTTT; cdr3_aa: CASSPGLAGGFTDTQYF
d_call: TRBD1; v_call: TRBV4-1; clone_size: NA; j_call: TRBJ1-3; cdr3_nt: TGCGCCAGCAGCTATCGTGCAGGGGGCGCCTCCTCTGGAAACACCATATATTTT; cdr3_aa: CASSYRAGGASSGNTIYF
d_call: TRBD1; v_call: TRBV18; clone_size: NA; j_call: TRBJ1-2; cdr3_nt: TGTGCCAGCTCACGACAGGGTCCCTATGGCTACACCTTC; cdr3_aa: CASSRQGPYGYTF
d_call: TRBD1; v_call: TRBV15; clone_size: NA; j_call: TRBJ1-1; cdr3_nt: TGTGCCACCAGCAAACACAGGGGACGAATAATCAACACTGAAGCTTTCTTT; cdr3_aa: CATSKHRGRIINTEAFF
d_call: NA; v_call: TRBV28; clone_size: NA; j_call: TRBJ2-7; cdr3_nt: TGTGCCAGCAGTTCCCCCGGGAGAGGGAGTAACTACGAGCAGTACTTC; cdr3_aa: CASSSPGRGSNYEQYF
d_call: TRBD1; v_call: TRBV6-5; clone_size: once; j_call: TRBJ1-4; cdr3_nt: TGTGCCAGCAGGCAGACAGGGGGTTTTGAAAAACTGTTTTTT; cdr3_aa: CASRQTGGFEKLFF
d_call: TRBD2; v_call: TRBV6-5; clone_size: NA; j_call: TRBJ2-2; cdr3_nt: TGTGCCAGCAGCCTTAGCGGGGATCGCACCGGGGAGCTGTTTTTT; cdr3_aa: CASSLSGDRTGELFF
d_call: NA; v_call: TRBV19; clone_size: NA; j_call: TRBJ1-4; cdr3_nt: TGTGCCAGTAGTGATCCAGGGTTTAATGAAAAACTGTTTTTT; cdr3_aa: CASSDPGFNEKLFF
d_call: TRBD1; v_call: TRBV11-3; clone_size: NA; j_call: TRBJ1-1; cdr3_nt: TGTGCCAGCAGCCCCCGGTATTTAGCGGACAGGGAAAAGGGAGCTTTCTTT; cdr3_aa: CASSPRYLADREKGAFF
d_call: NA; v_call: TRBV5-1; clone_size: NA; j_call: TRBJ1-2; cdr3_nt: TGCGCCAGCAGCTCCCGGAGAGAGGGTTCAGGCACCTTC; cdr3_aa: CASSSRREGSGTF
d_call: NA; v_call: TRBV2; clone_size: once; j_call: TRBJ2-1; cdr3_nt: TGTGCCAGCAGTGGCCGAGGCACTTTATCCTACAATGAGCAGTTCTTC; cdr3_aa: CASSGRGTLSYNEQFF
d_call: NA; v_call: TRBV7-3; clone_size: few; j_call: TRBJ2-3; cdr3_nt: TGTGCCAGCAGCTCTCAGCGACGGACTGCGCAGTATTTT; cdr3_aa: CASSSQRRTAQYF
d_call: NA; v_call: TRBV27; clone_size: NA; j_call: TRBJ1-1; cdr3_nt: TGTGCCAGCAGTTTAAGAGAAGGGGTCACTGAAGCTTTCTTT; cdr3_aa: CASSLREGVTEAFF
d_call: TRBD1; v_call: TRBV28; clone_size: few; j_call: TRBJ1-2; cdr3_nt: TGTGCCAGCAGTTCACAGGGGGCCCTCTTCCGAGGCTACACCTTC; cdr3_aa: CASSSQGALFRGYTF
d_call: NA; v_call: TRBV11-1; clone_size: once; j_call: TRBJ2-5; cdr3_nt: TGTGCCAGCAGCTTTGACAGGAGGGAGACCCAGTACTTC; cdr3_aa: CASSFDRRETQYF
d_call: TRBD1; v_call: TRBV12-3/TRBV12-4; clone_size: NA; j_call: TRBJ2-7; cdr3_nt: TGTGCCAGCAGACAGGGGATGGGCGAGCAGTACTTC; cdr3_aa: CASRQGMGEQYF
d_call: NA; v_call: TRBV28; clone_size: few; j_call: TRBJ1-1; cdr3_nt: TGTGCCAGCACCTCCCACGGACGGGGGTACACTGAAGCTTTCTTT; cdr3_aa: CASTSHGRGYTEAFF
d_call: NA; v_call: TRBV19; clone_size: NA; j_call: TRBJ2-3; cdr3_nt: TGTGCCAGTAGTCCGTGGGACAAAGACACAGATACGCAGTATTTT; cdr3_aa: CASSPWDKDTDTQYF
d_call: TRBD2; v_call: TRBV6-2/TRBV6-3; clone_size: NA; j_call: TRBJ2-3; cdr3_nt: TGTGCCAGCAGTCTCCGGGTCCTCGGGGGGGGGAATACGCAGTATTTT; cdr3_aa: CASSLRVLGGGNTQYF
d_call: NA; v_call: TRBV6-5; clone_size: NA; j_call: TRBJ1-5; cdr3_nt: TGTGCCAGCACCGTAGGAGGACGTAATCAGCCCCAGCATTTT; cdr3_aa: CASTVGGRNQPQHF
d_call: TRBD2; v_call: TRBV6-2/TRBV6-3; clone_size: few; j_call: TRBJ2-1; cdr3_nt: TGTGCCAGCAGTTACGGCGCGGGAGGGCGAAATGAGCAGTTCTTC; cdr3_aa: CASSYGAGGRNEQFF
d_call: NA; v_call: TRBV6-6; clone_size: NA; j_call: TRBJ2-7; cdr3_nt: TGTGCCACCGGGGACTCCCTCTACGAGCAGTACTTC; cdr3_aa: CATGDSLYEQYF
d_call: NA; v_call: TRBV5-1; clone_size: NA; j_call: TRBJ1-6; cdr3_nt: TGCGCCAGCAGCTCGGGGTATTCACCCCTCCACTTT; cdr3_aa: CASSSGYSPLHF
d_call: TRBD1; v_call: TRBV5-1; clone_size: NA; j_call: TRBJ1-2; cdr3_nt: TGCGCCAGCAGCTTCGGACAGGGGTCGGAATATGGCTACACCTTC; cdr3_aa: CASSFGQGSEYGYTF
d_call: TRBD1; v_call: TRBV11-2; clone_size: few; j_call: TRBJ2-7; cdr3_nt: TGTGCCAGCAGCCAGGCGAAAGGACAGGGCCCCCACGAGCAGTACTTC; cdr3_aa: CASSQAKGQGPHEQYF
d_call: NA; v_call: TRBV6-5; clone_size: few; j_call: TRBJ1-2; cdr3_nt: TGTGCCAGCAGTCCAGGGGCATCCGGCTACACCTTC; cdr3_aa: CASSPGASGYTF
d_call: NA; v_call: TRBV19; clone_size: few; j_call: TRBJ2-1; cdr3_nt: TGTGCCAGTAGTAGGAGAACAGGGGGGGGATCGGACAATGAGCAGTTCTTC; cdr3_aa: CASSRRTGGGSDNEQFF
d_call: TRBD1; v_call: TRBV6-5; clone_size: NA; j_call: TRBJ1-2; cdr3_nt: TGTGCCACCTTAGGGGACAGGGCTAACTATGGCTACACCTTC; cdr3_aa: CATLGDRANYGYTF
d_call: TRBD1; v_call: TRBV4-2; clone_size: few; j_call: TRBJ1-2; cdr3_nt: TGTGCCAGCAGCCAAACGGATGGGGGACAGGGAGGCTATGGCTACACCTTC; cdr3_aa: CASSQTDGGQGGYGYTF
d_call: NA; v_call: TRBV25-1; clone_size: NA; j_call: TRBJ1-1; cdr3_nt: TGTGCCAGCAGAGTCGGGGAGGCAGCTTTCTTT; cdr3_aa: CASRVGEAAFF
d_call: NA; v_call: TRBV5-1; clone_size: NA; j_call: TRBJ1-1; cdr3_nt: TGCGCCAGCAGCTTGTCCAGGCAAACCCTTGAAGCTTTCTTT; cdr3_aa: CASSLSRQTLEAFF
d_call: NA; v_call: TRBV10-3; clone_size: once; j_call: TRBJ1-5; cdr3_nt: TGTGCCATCAGTGAGTCGGGGGCCCCCAATCAGCCCCAGCATTTT; cdr3_aa: CAISESGAPNQPQHF
d_call: NA; v_call: TRBV7-2; clone_size: NA; j_call: TRBJ2-5; cdr3_nt: TGTGCCAGCAGCTTACAGCGGCACGAGACCCAGTACTTC; cdr3_aa: CASSLQRHETQYF
d_call: NA; v_call: TRBV5-4; clone_size: once; j_call: TRBJ1-3; cdr3_nt: TGTGCCAGCAGCCCCAGCTTACAGGCCTCTGGAAACACCATATATTTT; cdr3_aa: CASSPSLQASGNTIYF
d_call: NA; v_call: TRBV12-3/TRBV12-4; clone_size: NA; j_call: TRBJ2-1; cdr3_nt: TGTGCCAGCAGTCCACCTCCAGTATTTGAGCAGTTCTTC; cdr3_aa: CASSPPPVFEQFF
d_call: NA; v_call: TRBV19; clone_size: NA; j_call: TRBJ1-6; cdr3_nt: TGTGCCAGTAGTATCGGCGGCCATCCTTCTTCACCCCTCCACTTT; cdr3_aa: CASSIGGHPSSPLHF
d_call: NA; v_call: TRBV6-1; clone_size: NA; j_call: TRBJ2-7; cdr3_nt: TGTGCCAGCAGTGAAGAAGGAGTACAAACCTACGAGCAGTACTTC; cdr3_aa: CASSEEGVQTYEQYF
d_call: TRBD1; v_call: TRBV19; clone_size: NA; j_call: TRBJ1-2; cdr3_nt: TGTGCCAGTAGTATTACAGGGGGCGCTGGCTATGGCTACACCTTC; cdr3_aa: CASSITGGAGYGYTF
d_call: NA; v_call: TRBV18; clone_size: NA; j_call: TRBJ1-5; cdr3_nt: TGTGCCAGCTCACCAGACAGATATCAGCCCCAGCATTTT; cdr3_aa: CASSPDRYQPQHF
d_call: NA; v_call: TRBV3-1/TRBV3-2; clone_size: NA; j_call: TRBJ2-7; cdr3_nt: TGTGCCAGCAGCCAAGTAACTATCTACGAGCAGTACTTC; cdr3_aa: CASSQVTIYEQYF
d_call: TRBD1; v_call: TRBV7-7; clone_size: NA; j_call: TRBJ1-1; cdr3_nt: TGTGCCAGCAGCCCCATGGGTATTAGACAGGGCGAAGCTTTCTTT; cdr3_aa: CASSPMGIRQGEAFF